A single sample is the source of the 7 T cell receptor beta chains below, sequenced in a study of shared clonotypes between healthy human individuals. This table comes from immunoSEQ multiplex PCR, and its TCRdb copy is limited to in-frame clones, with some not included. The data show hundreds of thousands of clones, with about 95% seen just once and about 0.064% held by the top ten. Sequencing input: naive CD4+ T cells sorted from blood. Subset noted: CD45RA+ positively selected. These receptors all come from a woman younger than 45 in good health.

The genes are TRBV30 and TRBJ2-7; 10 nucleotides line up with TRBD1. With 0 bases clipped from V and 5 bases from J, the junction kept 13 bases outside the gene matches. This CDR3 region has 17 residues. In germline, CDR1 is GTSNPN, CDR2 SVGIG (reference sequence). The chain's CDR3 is CAWSVLVVGQGKDEQYF. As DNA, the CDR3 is TGTGCCTGGAGTGTATTGGTCGTGGGACAGGGGAAGGACGAGCAGTACTTC.

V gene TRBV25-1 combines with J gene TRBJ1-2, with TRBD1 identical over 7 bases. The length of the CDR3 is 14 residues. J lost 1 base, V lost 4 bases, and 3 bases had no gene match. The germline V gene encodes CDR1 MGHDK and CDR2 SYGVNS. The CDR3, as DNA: TGTGCCAGCAGTGTTGGGACAGATAACTATGGCTACACCTTC. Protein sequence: CASSVGTDNYGYTF.

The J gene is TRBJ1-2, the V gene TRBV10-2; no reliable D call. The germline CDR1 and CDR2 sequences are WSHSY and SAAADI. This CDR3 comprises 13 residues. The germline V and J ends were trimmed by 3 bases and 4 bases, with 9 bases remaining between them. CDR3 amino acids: CASSDMGFYGYTF. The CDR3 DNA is TGCGCCAGCAGTGACATGGGGTTCTATGGCTACACCTTC.

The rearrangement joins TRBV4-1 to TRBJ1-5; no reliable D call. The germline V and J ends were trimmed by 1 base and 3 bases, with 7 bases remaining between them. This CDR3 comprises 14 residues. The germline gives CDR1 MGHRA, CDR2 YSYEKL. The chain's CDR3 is CASSQVQFNQPQHF. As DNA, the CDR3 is TGCGCCAGCAGCCAAGTACAGTTCAATCAGCCCCAGCATTTT.

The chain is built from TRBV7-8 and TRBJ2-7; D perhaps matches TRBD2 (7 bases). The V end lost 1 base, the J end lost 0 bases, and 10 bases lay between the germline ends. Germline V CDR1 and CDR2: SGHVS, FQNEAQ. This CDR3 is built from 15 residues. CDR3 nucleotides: TGTGCCAGCAGCTTAGAGGGGGGGCACTCCTACGAGCAGTACTTC. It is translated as CASSLEGGHSYEQYF.

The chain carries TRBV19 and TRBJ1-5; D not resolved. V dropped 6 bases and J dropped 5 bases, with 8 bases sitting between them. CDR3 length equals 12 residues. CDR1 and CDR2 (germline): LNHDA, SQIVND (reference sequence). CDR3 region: CASSPWDQPQHF. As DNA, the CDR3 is TGTGCCAGTAGCCCTTGGGATCAGCCCCAGCATTTT.

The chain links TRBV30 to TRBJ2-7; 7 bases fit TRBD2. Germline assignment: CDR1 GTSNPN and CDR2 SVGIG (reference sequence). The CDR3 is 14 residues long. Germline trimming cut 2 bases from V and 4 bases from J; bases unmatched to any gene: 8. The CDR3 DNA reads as TGTGCCTGGAGTTATTGGGAGGGCCTTTACGAGCAGTACTTC. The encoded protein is CAWSYWEGLYEQYF. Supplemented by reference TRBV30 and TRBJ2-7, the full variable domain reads SQTIHQWPATLVQPVGSPLSLECTVEGTSNPNLYWYRQAAGRGLQLLFYSVGIGQISSEVPQNLSASRPQDRQFILSSKKLLLSDSGFYLCAWSYWEGLYEQYFGPGTRLTVT.